These 13 T cell receptor beta chains came from one sample sequenced in a study of shared clonotypes between healthy human individuals. TCRdb's table, derived via immunoSEQ multiplex PCR, lists solely in-frame clones and lacks some. The data hold around 500,000 clones, with about three quarters observed a single time. The specimen sequenced was PBMCs. Every receptor here comes from a middle-aged woman in good health. Some clones in this sample may be carry-over from other donors' samples.

This sequence joins TRBV4-3 and TRBJ2-3; D perhaps matches TRBD1 (6 bases). Germline CDR1 is LGHNA and CDR2 is YSLEER. This CDR3 has 16 amino acids. The V and J ends lost 1 base and 4 bases respectively, with 15 bases between them. CDR3 sequence (DNA): TGCGCCAGCAGCCAAGTTAGTTGGGGGCCGGCAGATACGCAGTATTTT. Its protein is CASSQVSWGPADTQYF.

This chain connects TRBV5-1 to TRBJ1-5; D is unclear. The germline V and J ends were trimmed by 3 bases and 4 bases, with 11 bases remaining between them. The CDR3 spans 14 residues. CDR1 is SGHRS, CDR2 YFSETQ, per germline. CDR3: CASSYDGNNQPQHF. For the CDR3, the DNA is TGCGCCAGCAGCTATGACGGCAATAATCAGCCCCAGCATTTT.

This clone has just one count. Other nucleotide sequences in the sample specify the same CDR3. The chain carries TRBV2 and TRBJ1-4; D ambiguous. The CDR3 is 13 residues long. V was clipped by 3 bases and J by 7 bases, with 9 bases between them. Per germline, CDR1 SNHLY and CDR2 FYNNEI. This chain's CDR3 is CASSEAIFEKLFF. The CDR3 DNA sequence: TGTGCCAGCAGTGAGGCGATTTTTGAAAAACTGTTTTTT. Filled out from reference TRBV2 and TRBJ1-4, the complete variable domain reads EPEVTQTPSHQVTQMGQEVILRCVPISNHLYFYWYRQILGQKVEFLVSFYNNEISEKSEIFDDQFSVERPDGSNFTLKIRSTKLEDSAMYFCASSEAIFEKLFFGSGTQLSVL.

The rearrangement joins TRBV27 to TRBJ2-2; possibly TRBD2 for D (6 bases). CDR3 length: 18 amino acids. The germline gives CDR1 MNHEY, CDR2 SMNVEV (reference sequence). The germline V and J ends were trimmed by 6 bases and 6 bases, with 26 bases remaining between them. The CDR3 bases are TGTGCCAGCAGCTCACTTCGCGGGGAGGCCAGAGTATCCGGGGAGCTGTTTTTT. It encodes CASSSLRGEARVSGELFF.

The chain links TRBV9 to TRBJ2-7; TRBD1 matches at 8 bases. This CDR3 is 13 amino acids long. Trimming cost V 2 bases and J 3 bases; bases outside gene matches: 1. Germline loops: CDR1 SGDLS, CDR2 YYNGEE. CDR3 bases: TGTGCCAGCAGCGTGGGACAGGACTACGAGCAGTACTTC. Amino acids: CASSVGQDYEQYF.

About this clone itself: Just one base apart from a much larger clone, this may be a read error. The chain carries TRBV7-2 and TRBJ2-5; TRBD1 matches at 8 bases. The CDR3 has 13 residues. The germline gives CDR1 SGHTA, CDR2 FQGNSA. Trimming at V came to 5 bases and at J to 4 bases, leaving 3 bases not matched to a gene. DNA of the CDR3: TGTGCCAGCAGCACTGGACAGGGAGAGACCCAGTACTTC. Amino acids: CASSTGQGETQYF. The whole variable domain, filled in from reference TRBV7-2 and TRBJ2-5, reads GAGVSQSPSNKVTEKGKDVELRCDPISGHTALYWYRQSLGQGLEFLIYFQGNSAPDKSGLPSDRFSAERTGGSVSTLTIQRTQQEDSAVYLCASSTGQGETQYFGPGTRLLVL.

In its sample, this clone was seen a few times. V and J are TRBV18 and TRBJ1-2, with D possibly TRBD1 on 6 matching bases. Deletions cut 3 bases from V and 10 bases from J, with 18 bases between. This CDR3 is 14 amino acids long. Germline values: CDR1 KGHSH, CDR2 LQKENI. The CDR3 DNA sequence: TGTGCCAGCTCACCGGCTCAGGGGTCGATGGACTACACCTTC. Its protein product is CASSPAQGSMDYTF.

The gene calls are TRBV7-3 and TRBJ2-2; D possibly uses TRBD1 or TRBD2 (5 bases each). The CDR3 consists of 18 residues. V lost 1 base, J lost 6 bases, and 21 bases lay in between. Per the germline V gene, CDR1 is SGHTA and CDR2 is FQGTGA. CDR3 bases: TGTGCCAGCAGCTTAAGAGGGCAGGGAAGCTTCTCTTCCGGGGAGCTGTTTTTT. Amino acids: CASSLRGQGSFSSGELFF.

There are a few counts of this clone. V and J are TRBV27 and TRBJ1-1; D not resolved. The CDR3 has 14 amino acids. V gave up 6 bases and J gave up 0 bases, with 11 bases separating them. The germline V gene has CDR1 MNHEY and CDR2 SMNVEV (reference sequence). CDR3 sequence reads: CASRRTDMNTEAFF. The CDR3 DNA follows: TGTGCCAGCAGAAGGACTGACATGAACACTGAAGCTTTCTTT.

Regarding this clone: At one of its ends the junction is not consistent with the germline gene, which may arise from a read error. V is TRBV7-3 and J is TRBJ2-7; D could derive from TRBD1 or TRBD2 (5 bases each). The CDR3 length is 13 residues. The germline gives CDR1 SGHTA, CDR2 FQGTGA. The CDR3 nucleotides read TGTGCCAGCAGCTCCGGGGCCTCCTACGAGCTGTACTTC. Protein product: CASSSGASYELYF.

The CDR3 coding sequence is TGCGCCAGCAGCCCCCACTATCCCGGCGGCGGAACTAATGAAAAACTGTTTTTT. The encoded protein is CASSPHYPGGGTNEKLFF. This chain uses TRBV4-3 with TRBJ1-4, with unresolved D. The germline V gene has CDR1 LGHNA and CDR2 YSLEER. Trimming took 4 bases from V and 1 from J, leaving 19 bases between them. The CDR3 runs to 18 residues.

The V gene is TRBV7-6, the J gene TRBJ2-1; possibly TRBD2 for D (6 bases). Trimming cost V 3 bases and J 4 bases, with 10 bases left between them. CDR3 size: 14 residues. Germline V gene sequence: CDR1 SGHVS, CDR2 FNYEAQ. DNA for the CDR3: TGTGCCAGCAGCTTTGTCGGGACTTACAATGAGCAGTTCTTC. Its translation is CASSFVGTYNEQFF.

This clone was seen a handful of times. The chain carries TRBV18 and TRBJ2-7; no definite D call. The germline gives CDR1 KGHSH, CDR2 LQKENI. With 1 base removed from V and 1 base from J, the gap between germline ends came to 8 bases. The CDR3 is 14 residues long. The CDR3 loop reads CASSPQQFSYEQYF. The CDR3 bases are TGTGCCAGCTCACCACAGCAGTTTTCCTACGAGCAGTACTTC.